The T cell receptor beta chain under discussion was sequenced for a study of blood T cell repertoires in COVID-19. V lost 6 bases to trimming and J lost 4 bases; unmatched junction nucleotides: 9. The CDR3 is made up of 15 amino acids. Per germline, CDR1 PRHDT and CDR2 FYEKMQ (reference sequence). In the original workflow: The authors estimated nucleated cell counts from reference gene primer amplification. The data were produced by immunoSEQ multiplex PCR, yet TCRdb's version contains in-frame clones alone and is incomplete. V, J and clone size reflect that table, while D and trimming were determined from the DNA. The data hold 220,000 or so clones, with around 89% observed a single time. Those enrolled, adults aged about 18 to 89 years, came from 24 US areas. Clinical histories supplied by participants themselves formed the basis of cohort assignment. Each exposed participant met a COVID-19 case in the 2 weeks preceding study entry.

Sequenced: PBMCs or T cells enriched from blood (not recorded which). The gene calls are TRBV13 and TRBJ1-1, with 9 positions matching TRBD1. This sequence was found in a man aged 50-59 years who had been exposed to COVID-19. CDR3 nucleotides: TGTGCCAGCAGTACCCCGGGACAGGGCGGCACTGAAGCTTTCTTT. It specifies CASSTPGQGGTEAFF.